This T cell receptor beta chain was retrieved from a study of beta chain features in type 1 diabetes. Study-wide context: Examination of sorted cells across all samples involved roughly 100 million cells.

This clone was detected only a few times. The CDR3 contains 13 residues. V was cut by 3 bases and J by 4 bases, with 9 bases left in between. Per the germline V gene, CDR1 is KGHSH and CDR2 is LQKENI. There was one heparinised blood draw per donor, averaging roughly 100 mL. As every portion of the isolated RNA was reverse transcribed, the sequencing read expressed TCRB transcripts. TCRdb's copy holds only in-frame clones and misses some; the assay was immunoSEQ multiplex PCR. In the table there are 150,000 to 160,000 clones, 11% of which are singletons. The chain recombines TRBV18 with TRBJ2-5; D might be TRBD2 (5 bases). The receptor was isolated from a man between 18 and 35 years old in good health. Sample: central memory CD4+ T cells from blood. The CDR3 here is CASSPLAGETQYF. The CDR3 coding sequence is TGTGCCAGCTCACCTCTGGCGGGAGAGACCCAGTACTTC.